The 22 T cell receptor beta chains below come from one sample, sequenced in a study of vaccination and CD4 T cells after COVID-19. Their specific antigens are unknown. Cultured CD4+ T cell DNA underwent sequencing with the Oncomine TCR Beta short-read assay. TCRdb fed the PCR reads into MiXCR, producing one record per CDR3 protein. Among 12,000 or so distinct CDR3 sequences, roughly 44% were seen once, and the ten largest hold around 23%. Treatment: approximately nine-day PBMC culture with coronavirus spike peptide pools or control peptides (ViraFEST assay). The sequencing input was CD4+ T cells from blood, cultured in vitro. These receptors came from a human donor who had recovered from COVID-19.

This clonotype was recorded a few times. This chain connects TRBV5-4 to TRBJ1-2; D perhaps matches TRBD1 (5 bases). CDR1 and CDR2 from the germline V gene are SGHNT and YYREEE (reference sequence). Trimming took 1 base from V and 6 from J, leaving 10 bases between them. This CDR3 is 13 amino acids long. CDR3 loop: CASSLWGKDGYTF. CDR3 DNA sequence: TGTGCCAGCAGCTTGTGGGGCAAAGATGGCTACACCTTC. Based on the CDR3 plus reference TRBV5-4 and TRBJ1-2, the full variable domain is ETGVTQSPTHLIKTRGQQVTLRCSSQSGHNTVSWYQQALGQGPQFIFQYYREEENGRGNFPPRFSGLQFPNYSSELNVNALELDDSALYLCASSLWGKDGYTFGSGTRLTVV.

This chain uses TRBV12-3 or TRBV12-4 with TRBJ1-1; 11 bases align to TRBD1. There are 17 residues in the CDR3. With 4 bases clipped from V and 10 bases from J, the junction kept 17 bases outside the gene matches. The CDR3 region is CASSSGQGAQGIRRAFF. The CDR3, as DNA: TGTGCCAGCAGTTCCGGACAGGGGGCGCAGGGGATCCGAAGAGCTTTCTTT.

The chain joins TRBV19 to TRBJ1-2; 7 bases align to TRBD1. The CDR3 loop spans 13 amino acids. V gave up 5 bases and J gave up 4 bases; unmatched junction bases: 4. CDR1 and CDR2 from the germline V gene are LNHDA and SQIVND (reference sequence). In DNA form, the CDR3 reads TGTGCCAGTAGTCGTAGGGGGCCCTATGGCTACACCTTC. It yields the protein CASSRRGPYGYTF.

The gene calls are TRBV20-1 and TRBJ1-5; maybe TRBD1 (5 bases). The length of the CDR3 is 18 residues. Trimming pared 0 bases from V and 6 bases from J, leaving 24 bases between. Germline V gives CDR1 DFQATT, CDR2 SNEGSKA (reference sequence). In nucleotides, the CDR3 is TGCAGTGCTAGAGATCTAAACTGGGGCTCCCGTGAGGGTCAGCCCCAGCATTTT. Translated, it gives CSARDLNWGSREGQPQHF.

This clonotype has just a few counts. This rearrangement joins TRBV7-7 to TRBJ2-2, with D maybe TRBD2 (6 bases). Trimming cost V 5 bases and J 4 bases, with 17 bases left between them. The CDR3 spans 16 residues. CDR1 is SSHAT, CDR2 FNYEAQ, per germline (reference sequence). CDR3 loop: CASSPGRLVGTGELFF. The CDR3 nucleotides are TGTGCCAGCAGCCCCGGAAGACTAGTAGGCACCGGGGAGCTGTTTTTT.

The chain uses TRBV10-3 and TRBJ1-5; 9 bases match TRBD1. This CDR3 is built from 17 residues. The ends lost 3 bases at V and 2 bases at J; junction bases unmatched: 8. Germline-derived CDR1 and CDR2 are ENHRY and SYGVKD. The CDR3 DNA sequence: TGTGCCATCAGTGATTCTACAGGGGGCCGAGGCAATCAGCCCCAGCATTTT. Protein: CAISDSTGGRGNQPQHF.

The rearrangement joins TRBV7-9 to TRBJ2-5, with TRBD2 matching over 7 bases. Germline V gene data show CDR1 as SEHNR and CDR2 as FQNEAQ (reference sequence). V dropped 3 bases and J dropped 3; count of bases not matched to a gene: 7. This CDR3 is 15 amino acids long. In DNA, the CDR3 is TGTGCCAGCAGCTTGAAGGGGACTACCGAAGAGACCCAGTACTTC. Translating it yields CASSLKGTTEETQYF.

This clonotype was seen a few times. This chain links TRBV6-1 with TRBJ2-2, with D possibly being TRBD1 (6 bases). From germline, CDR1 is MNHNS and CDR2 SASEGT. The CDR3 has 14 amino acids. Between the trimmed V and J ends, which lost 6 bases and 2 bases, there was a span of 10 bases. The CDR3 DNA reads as TGTGCCAGCAGGAACAGGGAAAACACCGGGGAGCTGTTTTTT. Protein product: CASRNRENTGELFF.

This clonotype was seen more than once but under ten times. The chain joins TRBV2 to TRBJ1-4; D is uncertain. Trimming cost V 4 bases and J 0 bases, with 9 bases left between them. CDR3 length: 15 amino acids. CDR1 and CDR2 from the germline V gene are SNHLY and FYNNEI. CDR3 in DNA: TGTGCCAGCAGTGGGGTGGTCCCAACTAATGAAAAACTGTTTTTT. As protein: CASSGVVPTNEKLFF.

CDR3 nucleotide sequence: TGTGCCAGCTCACCTACACGAGACTATGGCTACACCTTC. Its translation: CASSPTRDYGYTF. The chain combines TRBV18 with TRBJ1-2, with D unresolved. Trimming pared 3 bases from V and 3 bases from J, leaving 8 bases between. CDR1 is KGHSH, CDR2 LQKENI, per germline. There are 13 residues in the CDR3.

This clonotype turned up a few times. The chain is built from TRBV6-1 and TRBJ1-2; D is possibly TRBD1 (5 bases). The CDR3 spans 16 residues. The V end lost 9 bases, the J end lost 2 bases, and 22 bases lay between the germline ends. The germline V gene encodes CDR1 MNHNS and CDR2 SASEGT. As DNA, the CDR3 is TGTGCCAGGCTCCCAAACCCGGGGCGGGACAACTATGGCTACACCTTC. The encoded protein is CARLPNPGRDNYGYTF.

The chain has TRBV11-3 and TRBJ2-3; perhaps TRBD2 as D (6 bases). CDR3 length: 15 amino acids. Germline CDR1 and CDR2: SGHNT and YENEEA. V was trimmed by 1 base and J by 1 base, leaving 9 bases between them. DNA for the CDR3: TGTGCCAGCAGCTTAGCGGGGGTCCGCACAGATACGCAGTATTTT. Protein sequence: CASSLAGVRTDTQYF.

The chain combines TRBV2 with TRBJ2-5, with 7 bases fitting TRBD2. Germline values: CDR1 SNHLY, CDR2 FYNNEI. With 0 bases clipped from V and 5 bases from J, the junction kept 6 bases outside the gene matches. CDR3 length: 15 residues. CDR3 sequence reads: CASSEAGGYRETQYF. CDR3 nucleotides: TGTGCCAGCAGTGAAGCGGGGGGGTATCGGGAGACCCAGTACTTC.

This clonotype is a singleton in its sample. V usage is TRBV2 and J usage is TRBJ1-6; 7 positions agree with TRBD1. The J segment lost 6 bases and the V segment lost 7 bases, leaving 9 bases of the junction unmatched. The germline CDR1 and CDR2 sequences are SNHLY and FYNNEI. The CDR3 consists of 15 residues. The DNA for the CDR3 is TGTGCCAGCACCAAAGGGGGGGACAGTAATTCACCCCTCCACTTT. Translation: CASTKGGDSNSPLHF.

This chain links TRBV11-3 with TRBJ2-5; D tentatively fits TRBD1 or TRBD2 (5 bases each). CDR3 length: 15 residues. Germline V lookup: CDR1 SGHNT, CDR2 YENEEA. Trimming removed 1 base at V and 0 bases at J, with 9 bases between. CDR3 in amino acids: CASSLAGTNQETQYF. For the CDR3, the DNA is TGTGCCAGCAGCTTAGCGGGGACCAACCAAGAGACCCAGTACTTC.

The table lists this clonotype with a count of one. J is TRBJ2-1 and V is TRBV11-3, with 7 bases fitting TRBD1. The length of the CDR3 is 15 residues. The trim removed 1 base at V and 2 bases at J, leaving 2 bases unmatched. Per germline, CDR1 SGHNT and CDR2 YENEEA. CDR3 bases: TGTGCCAGCAGCTTAGGACAGGGCCCCTACAATGAGCAGTTCTTC. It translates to CASSLGQGPYNEQFF.

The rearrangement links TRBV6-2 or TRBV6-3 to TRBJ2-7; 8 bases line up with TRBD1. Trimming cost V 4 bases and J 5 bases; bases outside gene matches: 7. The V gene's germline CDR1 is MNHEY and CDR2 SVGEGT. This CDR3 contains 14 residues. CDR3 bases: TGTGCCAGCAGTTCCCTCAGGGGGCTCCACGAGCAGTACTTC. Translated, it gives CASSSLRGLHEQYF.

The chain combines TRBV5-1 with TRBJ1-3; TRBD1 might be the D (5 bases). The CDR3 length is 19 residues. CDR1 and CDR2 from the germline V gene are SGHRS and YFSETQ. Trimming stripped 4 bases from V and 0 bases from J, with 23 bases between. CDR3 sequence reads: CASSPDAGLWGSSGNTIYF. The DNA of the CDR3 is TGCGCCAGCAGCCCCGACGCTGGGCTCTGGGGGAGCTCTGGAAACACCATATATTTT. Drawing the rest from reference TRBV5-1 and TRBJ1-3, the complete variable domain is KAGVTQTPRYLIKTRGQQVTLSCSPISGHRSVSWYQQTPGQGLQFLFEYFSETQRNKGNFPGRFSGRQFSNSRSEMNVSTLELGDSALYLCASSPDAGLWGSSGNTIYFGEGSWLTVV.

CDR3 protein: CASRRGQSNEKLFF. The CDR3 DNA sequence: TGCGCCAGCAGGCGGGGACAGTCTAATGAAAAACTGTTTTTT. V usage is TRBV5-1 and J usage is TRBJ1-4, with 7 bases matching TRBD1. The CDR3 has 14 amino acids. Germline V gene lookup returns CDR1 SGHRS and CDR2 YFSETQ. V lost 5 bases, J lost 3 bases, and 4 bases stayed unmatched.

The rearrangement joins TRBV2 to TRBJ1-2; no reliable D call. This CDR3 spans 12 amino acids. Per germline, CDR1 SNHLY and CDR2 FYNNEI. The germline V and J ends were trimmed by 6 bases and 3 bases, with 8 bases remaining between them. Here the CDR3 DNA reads TGTGCCAGCAGATCAAACGACTATGGCTACACCTTC. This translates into CASRSNDYGYTF.

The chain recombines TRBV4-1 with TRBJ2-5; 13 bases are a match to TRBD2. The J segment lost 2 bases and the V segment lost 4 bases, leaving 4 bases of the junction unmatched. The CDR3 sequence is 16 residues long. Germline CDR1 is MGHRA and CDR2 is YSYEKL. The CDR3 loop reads CASSPILAGGQETQYF. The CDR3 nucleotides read TGCGCCAGCAGCCCCATACTAGCGGGGGGGCAAGAGACCCAGTACTTC.

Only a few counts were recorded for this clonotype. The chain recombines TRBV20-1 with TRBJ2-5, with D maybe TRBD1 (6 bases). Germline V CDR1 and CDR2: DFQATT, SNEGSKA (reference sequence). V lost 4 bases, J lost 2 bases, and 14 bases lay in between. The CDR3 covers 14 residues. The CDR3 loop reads CSATPDRSQETQYF. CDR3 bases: TGCAGTGCTACCCCTGACAGGTCTCAAGAGACCCAGTACTTC.